This T cell receptor beta chain was observed in a study of T-cell memory formation after mild COVID-19. The study's findings and limits: Later expanders leaned CD4+, whereas clones that contracted between day 15 and 85 were balanced CD4/CD8.

The V gene's germline CDR1 is SGHRS and CDR2 YFSETQ. V dropped 4 bases and J dropped 11 bases, with 16 bases sitting between them. This CDR3 has 14 residues. This clonotype showed up just a few times. Its antigen is as yet unknown. TCRdb itself ran the 5' RACE reads through MiXCR, one entry per CDR3 protein. Of around 250,000 distinct CDR3 sequences listed, approximately 9% are singletons. The source is a young man who had mild COVID-19 (a few samples of this study predate the infection). Cell type and time point are not known. Material: PBMCs or a T cell subset sorted from them (not recorded which). The chain has TRBV5-1 and TRBJ1-6, with D possibly TRBD1 on 6 matching bases. CDR3 in DNA: TGCGCCAGCAGCGTCCAGGGGACGCGGACACCCCTCCACTTT. It specifies CASSVQGTRTPLHF.